Shown below are 10 T cell receptor beta chains from a single sample sequenced in a study of T cell responses to AZD1222 COVID-19 vaccine. Sequencing used immunoSEQ multiplex PCR; TCRdb keeps in-frame clones, though not all of them. The table records 100,000 or so clones, about 89% of them present only once. The sample was peripheral blood, taken on day 0 of MenACWY control vaccination. The receptors come from an adult in good health.

This clone appeared a single time. The gene calls are TRBV6-5 and TRBJ1-2, with unresolved D. The CDR3 totals 13 residues. Germline V gene sequence: CDR1 MNHEY, CDR2 SVGAGI. V dropped 4 bases and J dropped 6 bases, with 12 bases sitting between them. CDR3 protein: CASSSRTGDGYTF. The CDR3 DNA follows: TGTGCCAGCAGTTCAAGGACGGGCGATGGCTACACCTTC.

The gene calls are TRBV11-2 and TRBJ2-7, with TRBD1 matching 7 bases. V lost 7 bases, J lost 0 bases, and 12 bases stayed unmatched. Germline assignment: CDR1 SGHAT and CDR2 FQNNGV. The CDR3 length is 16 residues. CDR3: CASIKGTAFSSYEQYF. The CDR3 DNA sequence: TGTGCCAGCATCAAGGGGACAGCATTTAGCTCCTACGAGCAGTACTTC.

In this sample, this clone turned up a few times. The rearrangement links TRBV28 to TRBJ1-3; maybe TRBD1 (5 bases). Germline V CDR1 and CDR2: MDHEN, SYDVKM. The V gene lost 7 bases and the J gene lost 0 bases, with 13 bases spanning the gap. The CDR3 is made up of 15 amino acids. CDR3 protein: CASILTGTSGNTIYF. CDR3 DNA sequence: TGTGCCAGCATCCTTACAGGTACCTCTGGAAACACCATATATTTT.

This clone has only one observation. The rearrangement uses TRBV7-2 and TRBJ1-3; a possible D gene is TRBD1 (5 bases). CDR3 length: 15 residues. V was shortened by 1 base and J by 4 bases, with 11 bases between the two germline ends. Germline V CDR1 and CDR2: SGHTA, FQGNSA. The CDR3 loop reads CASSLGQPKGNTIYF. DNA of the CDR3: TGTGCCAGCAGCTTAGGACAGCCCAAAGGAAACACCATATATTTT. Combining the CDR3 with reference TRBV7-2 and TRBJ1-3 gives the whole variable domain GAGVSQSPSNKVTEKGKDVELRCDPISGHTALYWYRQSLGQGLEFLIYFQGNSAPDKSGLPSDRFSAERTGGSVSTLTIQRTQQEDSAVYLCASSLGQPKGNTIYFGEGSWLTVV.

The chain couples TRBV5-1 to TRBJ1-6, with 7 bases identical to TRBD1. The CDR3 totals 16 residues. The J segment lost 10 bases and the V segment lost 1 base, leaving 11 bases of the junction unmatched. Germline CDR1 reads SGHRS; CDR2 reads YFSETQ. In nucleotides, the CDR3 is TGCGCCAGCAGCTTGAATCCAGGGGACAGACGGTCACCCCTCCACTTT. Translation gives CASSLNPGDRRSPLHF.

This sequence joins TRBV11-2 and TRBJ2-7; no clear D gene. Germline V gene sequence: CDR1 SGHAT, CDR2 FQNNGV. The CDR3 sequence is 12 residues long. V dropped 1 base and J dropped 3 bases, with 4 bases sitting between them. In nucleotides, the CDR3 is TGTGCCAGCAGCTTAGGCAACTACGAGCAGTACTTC. Residues: CASSLGNYEQYF.

The chain joins TRBV29-1 to TRBJ1-5; 7 positions agree with TRBD1. The junction had 19 bases not matched to a gene; V was cut back by 8 bases and J by 0 bases. CDR1 is SQVTM, CDR2 ANQGSEA, per germline. The CDR3 covers 18 residues. The CDR3 bases are TGCAGCTCCCAGTACGACAGGGCCGCCTCTTATAGCAATCAGCCCCAGCATTTT. Its protein is CSSQYDRAASYSNQPQHF.

This chain connects TRBV19 to TRBJ1-4; D not certain. CDR1 is LNHDA, CDR2 SQIVND, per germline (reference sequence). Deletions cut 5 bases from V and 8 bases from J, with 15 bases between. The CDR3 has 14 amino acids. CDR3 loop: CASSVGGSREKLFF. The CDR3 region has the DNA TGTGCCAGTAGTGTCGGCGGGTCGAGGGAAAAACTGTTTTTT. The full variable domain, completed using reference TRBV19 and TRBJ1-4, is DGGITQSPKYLFRKEGQNVTLSCEQNLNHDAMYWYRQDPGQGLRLIYYSQIVNDFQKGDIAEGYSVSREKKESFPLTVTSAQKNPTAFYLCASSVGGSREKLFFGSGTQLSVL.

The rearrangement links TRBV4-3 to TRBJ2-5; D is uncertain. The CDR3 contains 19 residues. Trimming cost V 0 bases and J 4 bases, with 24 bases left between them. From germline, CDR1 is LGHNA and CDR2 YSLEER. The CDR3, as DNA: TGCGCCAGCAGCCAAGACCCAGCCCCAAGGTGCGCTTATTTAGAGACCCAGTACTTC. Its translation: CASSQDPAPRCAYLETQYF.

V usage is TRBV11-2 and J usage is TRBJ2-1, with no clear D. CDR3 length: 13 amino acids. Germline CDR1 is SGHAT and CDR2 is FQNNGV. Trimming took off 0 bases at V and 6 bases at J, with 6 bases between the two ends. The CDR3 protein is CASSLESFNEQFF. The DNA for the CDR3 is TGTGCCAGCAGCTTAGAGAGCTTCAATGAGCAGTTCTTC. Full variable domain (remainder filled in from reference TRBV11-2 and TRBJ2-1): EAGVAQSPRYKIIEKRQSVAFWCNPISGHATLYWYQQILGQGPKLLIQFQNNGVVDDSQLPKDRFSAERLKGVDSTLKIQPAKLEDSAVYLCASSLESFNEQFFGPGTRLTVL.